This T cell receptor (beta chain) was captured in a study of response to subunit inactivated influenza vaccine. Each CDR3 protein is one row after TCRdb ran MiXCR on the RT-PCR reads. The sample contains roughly 620,000 distinct CDR3 sequences, 11% of which appear only once. Many counts were recorded for this clonotype. Trimming cost V 2 bases and J 4 bases; bases outside gene matches: 7. CDR1 and CDR2 from the germline V gene are MDHEN and SYDVKM. The CDR3 contains 17 residues. The sample was also linked to a second study, of T cells expressing NK-cell markers. From that second work: Synthesis of TCR beta cDNA relied on 5'RACE template switching carrying UMIs. Seven sequenced donors out of eight were HCMV-seropositive, one seronegative. Several experiments employed an anti-gamma-delta TCR antibody to confine sorting to alpha-beta TCR T cells.

The source of this sequence is a man aged 45-65 years who received an inactivated influenza vaccine. The chain has TRBV28 and TRBJ2-7; 14 bases fit TRBD2. The sequencing used PBMCs from blood, collected on the day of vaccination. CDR3 protein: CASSLPLGTSGRYEQYF. The DNA of the CDR3 is TGTGCCAGCAGTTTACCCCTGGGGACTAGCGGGAGATACGAGCAGTACTTC.